This T cell receptor beta chain came from a study of control samples from healthy donors and cancer patients. Measured with immunoSEQ multiplex PCR; TCRdb has only the in-frame clones, and not every one. Among approximately 100,000 clones listed, 82% were seen once. The clonotype originates from a man between 60 and 75 years old in good health. The sequenced sample consisted of blood.

Here the CDR3 reads CASSSGTGGLSGANVLTF. In nucleotides, the CDR3 is TGCGCCAGCAGCTCAGGAACAGGGGGCCTTTCTGGGGCCAACGTCCTGACTTTC. The V gene is TRBV5-1, the J gene TRBJ2-6; 9 nucleotides align to TRBD1. The CDR3 contains 18 residues. CDR1 is SGHRS, CDR2 YFSETQ, per germline. Trimming at V came to 3 bases and at J to 1 base, leaving 8 bases not matched to a gene. Drawing the rest from reference TRBV5-1 and TRBJ2-6, the complete variable domain is KAGVTQTPRYLIKTRGQQVTLSCSPISGHRSVSWYQQTPGQGLQFLFEYFSETQRNKGNFPGRFSGRQFSNSRSEMNVSTLELGDSALYLCASSSGTGGLSGANVLTFGAGSRLTVL.